A single count supports the clone carrying this TCR beta chain. Its target is unknown. This sample was included in a study of PD-1 blockade in classical Hodgkin lymphoma. Libraries were prepared by immunoSEQ multiplex PCR; TCRdb keeps only in-frame clonotypes and omits some of them. Among about 21,000 clones listed, 68% were seen once. Study results and caveats: Complete responders had baseline diversity similar to newly diagnosed patients. Newly diagnosed patients were reported to exhibit reduced baseline TCR diversity relative to healthy donors.

Germline V gene data show CDR1 as GTSNPN and CDR2 as SVGIG (reference sequence). This CDR3 spans 13 amino acids. V was trimmed by 1 base and J by 4 bases, leaving 7 bases between them. Every patient was affected by relapse after autologous stem cell transplantation, while exposure to brentuximab vedotin was not uniform. Material: peripheral blood mononuclear cells (PBMCs), obtained at baseline. This chain joins TRBV30 and TRBJ2-2, with TRBD1 as a possible D gene (5 bases). The receptor was derived from a human donor with classical Hodgkin lymphoma. The CDR3 bases are TGTGCCTGGAGTGCCAGGGTCACCGGGGAGCTGTTTTTT. This translates into CAWSARVTGELFF.